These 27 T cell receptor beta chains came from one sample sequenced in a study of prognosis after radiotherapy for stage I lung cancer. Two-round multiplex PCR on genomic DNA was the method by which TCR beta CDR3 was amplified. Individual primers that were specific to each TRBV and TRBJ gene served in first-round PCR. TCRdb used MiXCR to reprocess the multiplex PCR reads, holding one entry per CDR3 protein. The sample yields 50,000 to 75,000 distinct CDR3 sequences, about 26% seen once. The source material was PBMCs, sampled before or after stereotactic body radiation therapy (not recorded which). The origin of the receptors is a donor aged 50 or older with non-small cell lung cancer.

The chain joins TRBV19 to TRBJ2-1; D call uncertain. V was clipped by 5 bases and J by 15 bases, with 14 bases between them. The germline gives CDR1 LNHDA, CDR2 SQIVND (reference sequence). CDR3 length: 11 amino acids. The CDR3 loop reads CASSVGIVAFF. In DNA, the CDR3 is TGTGCCAGTAGTGTGGGCATAGTGGCGTTCTTC.

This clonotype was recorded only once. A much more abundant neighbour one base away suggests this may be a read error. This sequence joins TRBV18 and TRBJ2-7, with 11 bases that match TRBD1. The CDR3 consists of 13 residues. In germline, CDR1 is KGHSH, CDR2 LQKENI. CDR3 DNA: TGTGTCAGCTCAGCGGACAGGGGGCGCGAGCAGTACTTC. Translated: CVSSADRGREQYF.

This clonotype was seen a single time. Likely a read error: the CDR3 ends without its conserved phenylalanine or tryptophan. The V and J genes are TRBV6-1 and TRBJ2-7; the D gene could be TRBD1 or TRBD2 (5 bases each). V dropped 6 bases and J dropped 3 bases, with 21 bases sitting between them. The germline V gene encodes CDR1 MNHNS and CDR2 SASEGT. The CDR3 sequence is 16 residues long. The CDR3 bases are TGTGCCAGCAGACCCCCCGCCGGGACGGAACTCTACGAGCAGTACTTA. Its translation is CASRPPAGTELYEQYL.

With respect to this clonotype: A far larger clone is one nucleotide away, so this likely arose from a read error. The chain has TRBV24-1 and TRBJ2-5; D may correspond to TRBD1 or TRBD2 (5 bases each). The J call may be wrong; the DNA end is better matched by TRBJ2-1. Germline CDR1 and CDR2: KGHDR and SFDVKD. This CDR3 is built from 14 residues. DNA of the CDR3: TGTGCCACCAGTGAGAGGGGCTTTGTCAATGAGCAGTTCTTC. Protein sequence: CATSERGFVNEQFF.

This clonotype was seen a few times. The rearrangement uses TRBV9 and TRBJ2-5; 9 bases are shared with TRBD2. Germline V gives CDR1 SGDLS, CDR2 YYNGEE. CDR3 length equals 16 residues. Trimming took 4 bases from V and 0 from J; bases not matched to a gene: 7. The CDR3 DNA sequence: TGTGCCAGCAGCCCTTTTAGCGGGGGTTACCAAGAGACCCAGTACTTC. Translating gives CASSPFSGGYQETQYF.

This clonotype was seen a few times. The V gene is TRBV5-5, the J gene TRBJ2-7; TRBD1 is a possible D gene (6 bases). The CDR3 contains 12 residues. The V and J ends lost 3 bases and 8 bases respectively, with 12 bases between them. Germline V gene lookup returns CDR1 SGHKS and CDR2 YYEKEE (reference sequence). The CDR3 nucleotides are TGTGCCAGCAGCTCTACAGGGTCCCAGCAGTACTTC. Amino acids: CASSSTGSQQYF. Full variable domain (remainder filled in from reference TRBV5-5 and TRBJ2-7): DAGVTQSPTHLIKTRGQQVTLRCSPISGHKSVSWYQQVLGQGPQFIFQYYEKEERGRGNFPDRFSARQFPNYSSELNVNALLLGDSALYLCASSSTGSQQYFGPGTRLTVT.

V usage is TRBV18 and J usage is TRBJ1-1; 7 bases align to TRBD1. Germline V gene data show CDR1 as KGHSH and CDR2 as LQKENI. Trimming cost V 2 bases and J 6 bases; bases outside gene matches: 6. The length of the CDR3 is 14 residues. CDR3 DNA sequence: TGTGCCAGCTCACCAAGGCAGGGGGACGCTGAAGCTTTCTTT. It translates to CASSPRQGDAEAFF. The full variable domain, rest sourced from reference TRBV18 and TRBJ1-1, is NAGVMQNPRHLVRRRGQEARLRCSPMKGHSHVYWYRQLPEEGLKFMVYLQKENIIDESGMPKERFSAEFPKEGPSILRIQQVVRGDSAAYFCASSPRQGDAEAFFGQGTRLTVV.

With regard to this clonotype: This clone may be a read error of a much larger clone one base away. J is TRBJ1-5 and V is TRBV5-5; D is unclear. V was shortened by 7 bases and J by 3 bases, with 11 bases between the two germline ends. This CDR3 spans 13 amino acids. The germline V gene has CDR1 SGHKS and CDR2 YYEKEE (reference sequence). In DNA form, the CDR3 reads TGTGCCAGCGCCCTCGACATCAATCAGCCCCAGCATTTT. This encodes CASALDINQPQHF.

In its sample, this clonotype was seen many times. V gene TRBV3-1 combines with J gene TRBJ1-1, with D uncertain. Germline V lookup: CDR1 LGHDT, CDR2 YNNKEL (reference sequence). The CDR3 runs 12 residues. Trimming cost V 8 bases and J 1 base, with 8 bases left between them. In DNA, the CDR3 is TGTGCCAGCTCCGACCCGAACACTGAAGCTTTCTTT. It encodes CASSDPNTEAFF.

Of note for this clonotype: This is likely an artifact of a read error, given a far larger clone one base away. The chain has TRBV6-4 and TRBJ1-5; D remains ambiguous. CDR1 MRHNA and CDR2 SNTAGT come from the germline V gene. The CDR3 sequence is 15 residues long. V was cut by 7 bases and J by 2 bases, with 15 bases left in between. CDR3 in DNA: TGTGCCAGCATCCACGATGAGAGTGGCAATCAGCCCCAGCATTTT. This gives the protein CASIHDESGNQPQHF.

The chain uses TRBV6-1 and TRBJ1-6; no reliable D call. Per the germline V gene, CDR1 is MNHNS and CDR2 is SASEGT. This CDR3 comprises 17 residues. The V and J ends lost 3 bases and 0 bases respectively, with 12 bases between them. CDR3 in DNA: TGTGCCAGCAGTGAGGTGTTGGGCAGCTCCTATAATTCACCCCTCCACTTT. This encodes CASSEVLGSSYNSPLHF.

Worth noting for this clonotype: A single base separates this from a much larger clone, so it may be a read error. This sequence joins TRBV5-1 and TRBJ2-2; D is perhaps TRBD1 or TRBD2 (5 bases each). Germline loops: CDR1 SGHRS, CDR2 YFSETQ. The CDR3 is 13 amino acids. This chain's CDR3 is CTSRPPGTGELLF. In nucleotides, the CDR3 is TGCACCAGCAGGCCCCCAGGGACCGGGGAGCTGCTTTTT.

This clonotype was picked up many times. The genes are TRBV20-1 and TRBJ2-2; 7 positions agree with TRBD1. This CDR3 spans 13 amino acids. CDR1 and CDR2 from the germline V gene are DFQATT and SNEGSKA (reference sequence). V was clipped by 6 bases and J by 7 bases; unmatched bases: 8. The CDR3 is CSAKKGAIGELFF. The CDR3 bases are TGCAGTGCAAAGAAGGGGGCTATCGGGGAGCTGTTTTTT.

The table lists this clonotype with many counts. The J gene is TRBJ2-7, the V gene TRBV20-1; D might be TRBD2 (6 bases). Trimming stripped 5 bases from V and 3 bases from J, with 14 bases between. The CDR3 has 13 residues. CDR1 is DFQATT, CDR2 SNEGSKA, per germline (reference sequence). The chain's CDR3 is CSAARAGNYEQYF. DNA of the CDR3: TGCAGTGCTGCAAGGGCGGGGAACTACGAGCAGTACTTC.

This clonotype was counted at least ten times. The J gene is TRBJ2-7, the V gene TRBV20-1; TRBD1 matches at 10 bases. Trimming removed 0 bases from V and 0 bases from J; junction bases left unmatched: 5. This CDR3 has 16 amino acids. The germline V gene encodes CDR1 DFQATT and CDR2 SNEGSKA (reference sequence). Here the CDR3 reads CSARDVGQGGSYEQYF. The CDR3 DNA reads TGCAGTGCTAGAGATGTAGGACAGGGGGGCTCCTACGAGCAGTACTTC.

The CDR3 sequence is CASSLFRPELYGYTF. For the CDR3, the DNA is TGTGCCAGCAGCTTGTTCCGCCCGGAGCTCTATGGCTACACCTTC. This chain links TRBV5-4 with TRBJ1-2; D not resolved. The V and J ends lost 1 base and 4 bases respectively, with 14 bases between them. There are 15 residues in the CDR3. Germline lookup yields CDR1 SGHNT and CDR2 YYREEE (reference sequence). The complete variable domain, with remaining parts taken from reference TRBV5-4 and TRBJ1-2, reads ETGVTQSPTHLIKTRGQQVTLRCSSQSGHNTVSWYQQALGQGPQFIFQYYREEENGRGNFPPRFSGLQFPNYSSELNVNALELDDSALYLCASSLFRPELYGYTFGSGTRLTVV.

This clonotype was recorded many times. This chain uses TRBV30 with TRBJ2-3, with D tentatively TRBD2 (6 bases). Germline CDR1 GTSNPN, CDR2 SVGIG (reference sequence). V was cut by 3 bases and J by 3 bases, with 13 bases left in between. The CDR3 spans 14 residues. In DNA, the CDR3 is TGTGCCTGGAGGGAGGGGATTGGGACAGATACGCAGTATTTT. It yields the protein CAWREGIGTDTQYF.

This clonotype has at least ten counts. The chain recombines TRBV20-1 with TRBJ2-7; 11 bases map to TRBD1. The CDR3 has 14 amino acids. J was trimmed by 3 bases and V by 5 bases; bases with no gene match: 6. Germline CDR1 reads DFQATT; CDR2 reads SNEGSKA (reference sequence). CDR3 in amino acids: CSAETGTGGYEQYF. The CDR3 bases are TGCAGTGCTGAGACCGGGACAGGGGGCTACGAGCAGTACTTC.

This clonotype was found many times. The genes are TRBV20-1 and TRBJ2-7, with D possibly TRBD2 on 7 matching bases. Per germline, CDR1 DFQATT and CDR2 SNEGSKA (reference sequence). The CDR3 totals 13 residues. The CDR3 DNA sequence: TGCAGCGCAAAGTGGGGGGGCACATACGAGCAGTACTTC. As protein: CSAKWGGTYEQYF.

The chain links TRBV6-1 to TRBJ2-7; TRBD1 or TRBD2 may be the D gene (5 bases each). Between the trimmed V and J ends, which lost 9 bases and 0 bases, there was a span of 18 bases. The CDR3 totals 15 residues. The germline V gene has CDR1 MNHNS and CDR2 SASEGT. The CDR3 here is CASSWGPAASYEQYF. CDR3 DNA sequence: TGTGCCAGTAGTTGGGGACCAGCGGCCTCCTACGAGCAGTACTTC.

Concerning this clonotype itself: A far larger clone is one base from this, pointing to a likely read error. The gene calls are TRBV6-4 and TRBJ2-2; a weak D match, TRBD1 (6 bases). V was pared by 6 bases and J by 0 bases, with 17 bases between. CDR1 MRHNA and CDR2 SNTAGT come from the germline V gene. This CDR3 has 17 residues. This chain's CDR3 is CASSTTHGQPNTGELFF. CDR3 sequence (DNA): TGTGCCAGCAGCACCACCCACGGACAGCCGAACACCGGGGAGCTGTTTTTT.

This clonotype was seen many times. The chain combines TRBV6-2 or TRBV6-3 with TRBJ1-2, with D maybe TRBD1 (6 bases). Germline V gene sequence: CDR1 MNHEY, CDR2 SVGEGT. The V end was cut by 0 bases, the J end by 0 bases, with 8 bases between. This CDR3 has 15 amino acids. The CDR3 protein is CASSYSQGTNYGYTF. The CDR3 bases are TGTGCCAGCAGTTACTCGCAGGGGACTAACTATGGCTACACCTTC.

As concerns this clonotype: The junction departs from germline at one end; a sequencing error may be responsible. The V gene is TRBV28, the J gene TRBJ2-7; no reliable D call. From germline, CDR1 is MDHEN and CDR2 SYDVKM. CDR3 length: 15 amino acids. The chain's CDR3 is CTSSPPGRLSYEQYF. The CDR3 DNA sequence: TGTACCAGCAGTCCCCCCGGTAGGCTCAGCTACGAGCAGTACTTC.

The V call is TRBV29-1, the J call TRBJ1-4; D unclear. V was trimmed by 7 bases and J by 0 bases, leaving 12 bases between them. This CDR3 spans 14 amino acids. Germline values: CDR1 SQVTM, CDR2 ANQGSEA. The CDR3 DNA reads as TGCAGCGCCGGTCGAGGGACAACTAATGAAAAACTGTTTTTT. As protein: CSAGRGTTNEKLFF.

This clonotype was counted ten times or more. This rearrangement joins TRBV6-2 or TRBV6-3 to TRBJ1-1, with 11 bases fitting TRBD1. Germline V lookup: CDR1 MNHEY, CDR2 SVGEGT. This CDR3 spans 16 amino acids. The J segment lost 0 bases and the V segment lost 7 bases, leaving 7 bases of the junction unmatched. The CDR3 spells CASKRGQGGVNTEAFF. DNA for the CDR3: TGTGCCAGCAAACGGGGACAGGGGGGAGTGAACACTGAAGCTTTCTTT.

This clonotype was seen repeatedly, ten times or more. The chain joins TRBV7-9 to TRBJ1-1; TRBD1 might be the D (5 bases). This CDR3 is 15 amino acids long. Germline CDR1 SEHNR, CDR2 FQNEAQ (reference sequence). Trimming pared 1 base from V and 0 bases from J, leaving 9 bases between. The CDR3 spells CASSLGRGMNTEAFF. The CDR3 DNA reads TGTGCCAGCAGCTTAGGACGGGGCATGAACACTGAAGCTTTCTTT. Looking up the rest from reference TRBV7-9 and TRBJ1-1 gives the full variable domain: DTGVSQNPRHKITKRGQNVTFRCDPISEHNRLYWYRQTLGQGPEFLTYFQNEAQLEKSRLLSDRFSAERPKGSFSTLEIQRTEQGDSAMYLCASSLGRGMNTEAFFGQGTRLTVV.

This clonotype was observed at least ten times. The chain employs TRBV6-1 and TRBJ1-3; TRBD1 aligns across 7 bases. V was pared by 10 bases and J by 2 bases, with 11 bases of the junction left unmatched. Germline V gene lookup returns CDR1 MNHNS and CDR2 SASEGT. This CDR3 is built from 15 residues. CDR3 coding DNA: TGTGCCACCCGAATTACCGACAGGGCTGGAAACACCATATATTTT. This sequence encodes CATRITDRAGNTIYF.